This paragraph covers one TCR beta chain sequence. The antigen it recognizes is unknown. One base away there is no much larger clone; base qualities are not given. To sequence the TCRbeta CDR3 region, genomic DNA was isolated from the sorted cells. The immunoSEQ Assay was used for sequencing of TCRbeta CDR3 regions. Entries here come from immuneACCESS through TCRdb and include only in-frame sequences with V and J called. Some clones fail to appear in such tables; in the studies checked, an unresolved V gene covers under half of the shortfall, and the cause of the remainder is unknown. For this sample the table gives more than 30,000 clones, of which 80% to 90% were detected only once. Around a quarter of the sample is taken by the ten largest. The data are from a study of OX40 agonist ivuxolimab in advanced cancers. Concerning the study at large: Ivuxolimab was an agonistic, fully human IgG2 monoclonal antibody directed against OX40 (CD134), a costimulatory receptor. Intravenous ivuxolimab was administered to patients every 2 weeks at six dose levels: 0.01, 0.1, 0.3, 1.5, 3 and 10 mg/kg. Of the approximately 50 dose-escalation patients, hepatocellular carcinoma was present in 19, melanoma in approximately 15, renal cell carcinoma in 9 and head and neck cancer in 9. The dose-escalation cohort was over 70% male with a mean age of approximately 60 years, ranging from roughly 23 to 85. Prior anti-PD-1, anti-PD-L1 or anti-CTLA-4 therapy was permitted, and checkpoint inhibitors had been received by about 37% of dose-escalation patients. Partial responses occurred in three dose-escalation patients, of whom one had hepatocellular carcinoma and two had cutaneous melanoma. Peripheral TCRbeta sequencing aimed to test whether ivuxolimab altered TCR sequence diversity and caused clonal T-cell expansion. The monotherapy dose-escalation portion (N ≈ 52 patients) of the phase I ivuxolimab trial is reported in the paper.

Summary of the overall study and its limitations: Low levels of normalized T-cell clonal expansion were also seen in some nonresponding patients. At doses from 0.1 to 3.0 mg/kg, clonal expansion was seen in both CD4+ and CD8+ blood T cells between baseline and week 6. In the 0.1-3.0 mg/kg groups, partial responders were among the patients with the lowest normalized peripheral clonal expansion, particularly in CD8+ T cells. Which antigens the clonally expanded peripheral T cells were specific for was not determined. After ivuxolimab, CD8+ T cells had more expanded clones than CD4+ T cells on average.

The CDR3 sequence holds 16 residues, the cysteine and phenylalanine included. The retained sequence is limited to the CDR3, 48 bases, with the frame set at the first base. V loses 6 bases at its end and J loses 5 bases; junction bases beyond the gene matches: 7. As encoded in the germline V gene, CDR1 is KGHSH while CDR2 is LQKENI. The trial excluded patients who had a history of autoimmune disease or were on systemic immunosuppression. In every dose cohort, peripheral blood was drawn for TCR sequencing at baseline, cycle 4 day 1, and cycle 7 day 1. Samples came from an open-label, multicenter, first-in-human phase I dose-escalation trial of ivuxolimab. Adults with locally advanced or metastatic head and neck squamous cell, hepatocellular, melanoma or renal cell carcinoma were enrolled in the trial. Before TCR sequencing, CD4+ T cells and CD8+ T cells from peripheral blood were sorted into separate populations.

The TCR sequence derives from an adult with an advanced solid tumor such as melanoma, head and neck, liver or kidney cancer. The material was CD4+ or CD8+ T cells sorted from blood, obtained in a trial of the OX40 agonist ivuxolimab. Recombination joined TRBV18 with TRBJ2-2; TRBD2 matches 12 bases in the middle. The CDR3 has the sequence CASSQTSGRGTGELFF. The nucleotide sequence is given as TGTGCCAGCTCGCAGACTAGCGGGAGAGGGACCGGGGAGCTGTTTTTT.